Listed below are T cell receptor beta chains from one sample, sequenced in a study of early T cells in non-severe SARS-CoV-2 infection. TCRdb used MiXCR to reprocess the 5' RACE reads, holding one entry per CDR3 protein. The profile shows fewer than 95,000 distinct CDR3 sequences, over 15% of them singletons. The starting material was whole blood, obtained at baseline. Receptors originate from an adult who was a healthcare worker with PCR-confirmed SARS-CoV-2 infection or an uninfected control (not recorded which). The CDR3 runs from the conserved cysteine through the conserved F or W. The D gene is left open where the match is weak. Clone size is shown for a subset of rows, as once, few, many or a class of expanded clone.

clone size,D gene,J gene,V gene,CDR3 protein,CDR3 DNA
.,.,TRBJ2-5,TRBV28,CASSARQGTGGQETQYF,TGTGCCAGCAGTGCAAGACAGGGGACGGGGGGCCAAGAGACCCAGTACTTC
few,.,TRBJ2-5,TRBV4-1,CASSHPSETQYF,TGCGCCAGCAGCCACCCAAGCGAGACCCAGTACTTC
many,TRBD2,TRBJ2-1,TRBV20-1,CSAGTTNNEQFF,TGCAGTGCTGGGACTACGAACAATGAGCAGTTCTTC
many,.,TRBJ2-1,TRBV27,CASRGSGVYNEQFF,TGTGCCAGCAGGGGGTCTGGGGTCTACAATGAGCAGTTCTTC
.,.,TRBJ1-2,TRBV7-9,CACKQGKLGYTF,TGTGCCTGCAAACAGGGCAAATTGGGCTACACCTTC
few,TRBD1,TRBJ2-1,TRBV9,CASSAGTVNNEQFF,TGTGCCAGCAGCGCCGGGACAGTTAACAATGAGCAGTTCTTC
.,.,TRBJ2-7,TRBV6-2/TRBV6-3,CASSWAAAYEQYF,TGTGCCAGCAGTTGGGCAGCAGCTTACGAGCAGTACTTC
.,.,TRBJ2-3,TRBV20-1,CSARAGPNTQYF,TGCAGTGCTAGAGCGGGACCCAATACGCAGTATTTT
.,TRBD1,TRBJ2-3,TRBV3-1,CASSQGGQGAESPQYF,TGTGCCAGCAGCCAAGGAGGACAGGGGGCCGAATCTCCGCAGTATTTT
few,.,TRBJ1-1,TRBV7-9,CASSSRTIEAFF,TGTGCCAGCAGCTCAAGAACTATTGAAGCTTTCTTT
.,.,TRBJ2-7,TRBV6-5,CASSYSILGTGGIYEQYF,TGTGCCAGCAGTTACTCGATTTTGGGCACAGGCGGGATATACGAGCAGTACTTC
few,.,TRBJ2-7,TRBV3-1,CASSQDIGTYEQYF,TGTGCCAGCAGCCAAGATATAGGGACCTACGAGCAGTACTTC
.,.,TRBJ2-5,TRBV7-9,CASYGQQSGLVGETQYF,TGTGCCTCTTACGGCCAGCAGTCAGGGCTGGTCGGAGAGACCCAGTACTTC
.,TRBD1,TRBJ2-3,TRBV7-2,CASSPGTVTDTQYF,TGTGCCAGCAGCCCCGGGACAGTCACAGATACGCAGTATTTT
.,.,TRBJ2-2,TRBV19,CASSRETGELFF,TGTGCCAGTAGCCGGGAGACCGGGGAGCTGTTTTTT
few,TRBD2,TRBJ2-1,TRBV20-1,CSAVIRTSGYNEQFF,TGCAGTGCCGTCATACGGACTAGCGGTTACAATGAGCAGTTCTTC
.,.,TRBJ2-1,TRBV27,CASRNPGDEQFF,TGTGCCAGCAGAAACCCTGGCGATGAGCAGTTCTTC
.,.,TRBJ2-5,TRBV7-9,CASSPPSSGETQYF,TGTGCCAGCAGCCCCCCGTCTTCAGGGGAGACCCAGTACTTC
.,.,TRBJ1-6,TRBV4-1,CASSQVNAVDNSPLHF,TGCGCCAGCAGCCAGGTTAACGCGGTAGATAATTCACCCCTCCACTTT
.,.,TRBJ2-1,TRBV29-1,CSAVYNEQFF,TGCAGCGCCGTTTACAATGAGCAGTTCTTC
.,.,TRBJ1-1,TRBV29-1,CSVVKGPGEAFF,TGCAGCGTTGTTAAGGGGCCCGGTGAAGCTTTCTTT
.,.,TRBJ2-5,TRBV11-2,CASSGLARETQYF,TGTGCCAGCAGTGGGCTAGCGCGAGAGACCCAGTACTTC
.,.,TRBJ2-7,TRBV4-1,CASSQAMVLYEQYF,TGCGCCAGCAGCCAAGCAATGGTCCTCTACGAGCAGTACTTC
.,TRBD1,TRBJ2-2,TRBV4-3,CASSHGTATGELFF,TGCGCCAGCAGCCATGGGACAGCCACCGGGGAGCTGTTTTTT
few,.,TRBJ1-1,TRBV5-6,CASSLELERGATGYTEAFF,TGTGCCAGCAGCTTGGAGCTGGAGAGAGGGGCGACTGGATACACTGAAGCTTTCTTT
many,.,TRBJ2-1,TRBV7-9,CASSLTRGNEQFF,TGTGCCAGCAGCTTAACCCGCGGCAATGAGCAGTTCTTC
few,.,TRBJ1-2,TRBV6-6,CASSYSLNYGYTF,TGTGCCAGCAGTTACTCTCTTAACTATGGCTACACCTTC
.,.,TRBJ1-2,TRBV13,CASSLGGGGYTF,TGTGCCAGCAGCTTAGGCGGGGGTGGCTACACCTTC
many,TRBD1,TRBJ2-1,TRBV11-2,CASSLGQGAYNEQFF,TGTGCCAGCAGCCTGGGACAGGGCGCCTACAATGAGCAGTTCTTC